These 15 T cell receptor beta chains share one sample of origin, sequenced in a study of blood T cells in healthy people across ages (dated by TCRdb to 2015 to 2017). Library construction relied on 5' RACE. Instrument used: Illumina HiSeq 2500. A second roughly 7 to 11 cycle PCR used a sample-barcoded 5' primer and a J-beta primer mix. TCRdb applied fastp at Q25 and MiXCR to the public reads, then kept only in-frame beta chains. Every entry covers one CDR3 protein and lists the most common genes and DNA from its rows. A total of around 1.7 million distinct CDR3 sequences appear in this sample, roughly 27% of them only once. The leading ten clones occupy approximately 7.7% of the sample. Sequenced sample: blood. These receptors were collected from a woman in her 30s in good health.

The rearrangement links TRBV5-1 to TRBJ2-2; 7 bases line up with TRBD2. The CDR3 is made up of 19 amino acids. In germline, CDR1 is SGHRS, CDR2 YFSETQ. V was pared by 0 bases and J by 7 bases, with 18 bases of the junction left unmatched. The CDR3: CASSLDGGTRSRWVGELFF. In DNA, the CDR3 is TGCGCCAGCAGCTTGGACGGGGGGACGAGGAGCCGTTGGGTCGGGGAGCTGTTTTTT.

This clonotype was detected only a few times. This chain joins TRBV4-1 and TRBJ1-4; D not certain. V was cut by 6 bases and J by 8 bases, with 16 bases left in between. This CDR3 region has 14 residues. The germline CDR1 and CDR2 sequences are MGHRA and YSYEKL. In nucleotides, the CDR3 is TGCGCCAGCAGACAGTACCTTATCGGGGAAAAACTGTTTTTT. It encodes CASRQYLIGEKLFF.

V and J are TRBV5-1 and TRBJ1-4, with 7 bases identical to TRBD1. Germline V gives CDR1 SGHRS, CDR2 YFSETQ. Losses at the gene ends were 2 bases for V and 0 bases for J; bases not matched to a gene: 4. The CDR3 runs to 16 residues. The CDR3, as DNA: TGCGCCAGCAGCTTAGGGACAGCGTCAACTAATGAAAAACTGTTTTTT. Residues: CASSLGTASTNEKLFF.

This clonotype came up a few times. This sequence joins TRBV12-3 or TRBV12-4 and TRBJ1-2, with 7 bases matching TRBD1. The CDR3 is 15 amino acids. J lost 8 bases, V lost 4 bases, and 13 bases had no gene match. The CDR3 spells CASSSYLRGREGYTF. CDR3 nucleotide sequence: TGTGCCAGCAGTTCATACCTGAGGGGGCGCGAGGGCTACACCTTC.

This sequence joins TRBV24-1 and TRBJ2-3; possible D gene TRBD1, 6 bases. Between the trimmed V and J ends, which lost 4 bases and 2 bases, there was a span of 12 bases. Germline assignment: CDR1 KGHDR and CDR2 SFDVKD. This CDR3 spans 15 amino acids. CDR3 nucleotides: TGTGCCACCAGTGAACCTCGGGACACCACAGATACGCAGTATTTT. Its translation: CATSEPRDTTDTQYF.

The chain uses TRBV2 and TRBJ2-7; D is ambiguous. CDR1 is SNHLY and CDR2 is FYNNEI in the germline V gene. Trimming shortened V by 3 bases and J by 4 bases, and 10 bases separated the two germline ends. This CDR3 region has 13 residues. The CDR3 bases are TGTGCCAGCAGTGACTACAGTGGGTACGAGCAGTACTTC. Translation gives CASSDYSGYEQYF.

This clonotype was seen a few times. This chain links TRBV20-1 with TRBJ1-1, with unresolved D. The V end was cut by 3 bases, the J end by 5 bases, with 13 bases between. This CDR3 spans 13 amino acids. Germline CDR1 reads DFQATT; CDR2 reads SNEGSKA (reference sequence). CDR3 DNA sequence: TGCAGTGCTAGGGCTGGGTCCCGAACTGAAGCTTTCTTT. It codes for CSARAGSRTEAFF.

This sequence joins TRBV6-2 or TRBV6-3 and TRBJ2-2, with D tentatively TRBD2 (5 bases). Germline-derived CDR1 and CDR2 are MNHEY and SVGEGT. This CDR3 spans 14 amino acids. V gave up 11 bases and J gave up 5 bases, with 18 bases separating them. CDR3 in amino acids: CACGGGPVTGELFF. In nucleotides, the CDR3 is TGTGCCTGTGGAGGAGGCCCAGTGACCGGGGAGCTGTTTTTT.

There are many counts of this clonotype. This chain uses TRBV5-1 with TRBJ2-7; D may be TRBD1 or TRBD2 (6 bases each). The V end was cut by 8 bases, the J end by 3 bases, with 12 bases between. Germline V lookup: CDR1 SGHRS, CDR2 YFSETQ. This CDR3 spans 12 amino acids. CDR3: CASAGGNYEQYF. CDR3 in DNA: TGCGCCAGTGCCGGGGGCAACTACGAGCAGTACTTC.

This clonotype was observed a handful of times. The CDR3 sequence is CSVLRGGKEFF. The CDR3 nucleotides are TGCAGCGTCCTTCGGGGGGGTAAGGAGTTCTTC. This sequence joins TRBV29-1 and TRBJ2-1; 8 bases agree with TRBD2. Unmatched junction bases numbered 9, after V lost 6 bases and J lost 14 bases. CDR1 SQVTM and CDR2 ANQGSEA come from the germline V gene. The CDR3 has 11 residues.

The CDR3 DNA sequence: TGTGCCAGCAGTCCTCCTAGCGCCCTACGGTCAGATACGCAGTATTTT. Residues: CASSPPSALRSDTQYF. The V gene is TRBV7-9, the J gene TRBJ2-3; tentatively, D is TRBD2 (6 bases). The germline V and J ends were trimmed by 6 bases and 4 bases, with 20 bases remaining between them. Germline CDR1 reads SEHNR; CDR2 reads FQNEAQ (reference sequence). This CDR3 comprises 16 residues. The full variable domain, completed using reference TRBV7-9 and TRBJ2-3, is DTGVSQNPRHKITKRGQNVTFRCDPISEHNRLYWYRQTLGQGPEFLTYFQNEAQLEKSRLLSDRFSAERPKGSFSTLEIQRTEQGDSAMYLCASSPPSALRSDTQYFGPGTRLTVL.

This clonotype was seen more than once but under ten times. The chain has TRBV2 and TRBJ2-1; 10 nucleotides line up with TRBD2. The germline V gene encodes CDR1 SNHLY and CDR2 FYNNEI. V gave up 5 bases and J gave up 7 bases; unmatched junction bases: 8. This CDR3 region has 15 residues. This CDR3 is CASSPPSGSRNEQFF. In nucleotides, the CDR3 is TGTGCCAGCAGTCCTCCTAGCGGGAGTAGAAATGAGCAGTTCTTC. Using reference TRBV2 and TRBJ2-1 for the parts outside the CDR3, the full variable domain is EPEVTQTPSHQVTQMGQEVILRCVPISNHLYFYWYRQILGQKVEFLVSFYNNEISEKSEIFDDQFSVERPDGSNFTLKIRSTKLEDSAMYFCASSPPSGSRNEQFFGPGTRLTVL.

The chain carries TRBV2 and TRBJ2-5, with D perhaps given as TRBD1 or TRBD2 (5 bases each). The length of the CDR3 is 15 residues. V lost 3 bases to trimming and J lost 2 bases, with 13 bases between them. Germline lookup yields CDR1 SNHLY and CDR2 FYNNEI. DNA of the CDR3: TGTGCCAGCAGTGATCCCAGGGACGGTCAAGAGACCCAGTACTTC. It translates to CASSDPRDGQETQYF.

This clonotype was seen a few times. The chain uses TRBV12-3 or TRBV12-4 and TRBJ2-3; TRBD2 matches 12 bases. The CDR3 runs 15 residues. With 6 bases clipped from V and 4 bases from J, the junction kept 5 bases outside the gene matches. CDR3 coding DNA: TGTGCCAGCAGGGCGGGACTAGCGGGCTCAGATACGCAGTATTTT. Translated: CASRAGLAGSDTQYF.

This chain joins TRBV7-3 and TRBJ2-7; TRBD2 agrees at 11 bases. Trimming at V came to 5 bases and at J to 0 bases, leaving 9 bases not matched to a gene. Germline V gene data show CDR1 as SGHTA and CDR2 as FQGTGA. The CDR3 is made up of 17 amino acids. CDR3 residues: CASSPGTSGGSSYEQYF. CDR3 DNA sequence: TGTGCCAGCAGCCCAGGGACTAGCGGAGGGAGCTCCTACGAGCAGTACTTC. Together with reference TRBV7-3 and TRBJ2-7, the CDR3 gives the full variable domain: GAGVSQTPSNKVTEKGKYVELRCDPISGHTALYWYRQSLGQGPEFLIYFQGTGAADDSGLPNDRFFAVRPEGSVSTLKIQRTERGDSAVYLCASSPGTSGGSSYEQYFGPGTRLTVT.